The rows below give T cell receptor beta chains drawn from one sample of a study of a mutant IDH1 vaccine in newly diagnosed glioma. Using immunoSEQ multiplex PCR, the repertoire was profiled, and TCRdb retains in-frame clones only, with some absent. The table shows about 25,000 clones, with over 75% occurring only once. Antigen specificity for these receptors is unknown. Sequenced material: PBMCs, taken from a glioma patient whose treatment included an IDH1 peptide vaccine. All receptors derive from a woman between 18 and 29 years old with glioma. CDR3s include the opening cysteine and the closing phenylalanine or tryptophan. D genes are given only for firm matches. Not all rows give a size; the values are once, few, many and, for expanded clones, a class.

cdr3_aa: CASSPRIETDTQYF
cdr3_nt: TGTGCCAGCAGCCCTAGAATAGAGACAGATACGCAGTATTTT
d_call: -
v_call: TRBV7-9
clone_size: -
j_call: TRBJ2-3

cdr3_aa: CASSIGVAVQETQYF
cdr3_nt: TGTGCCAGTAGTATAGGTGTAGCGGTCCAAGAGACCCAGTACTTC
d_call: -
v_call: TRBV19
clone_size: -
j_call: TRBJ2-5

cdr3_aa: CASSVSVGALMNTEAFF
cdr3_nt: TGTGCCAGCAGCGTATCGGTTGGGGCCCTAATGAACACTGAAGCTTTCTTT
d_call: -
v_call: TRBV9
clone_size: -
j_call: TRBJ1-1

cdr3_aa: CASSRGGRGTDTQYF
cdr3_nt: TGTGCCAGCAGTCGGGGCGGGAGGGGTACAGATACGCAGTATTTT
d_call: TRBD2
v_call: TRBV27
clone_size: -
j_call: TRBJ2-3

cdr3_aa: CASSATPRAKGGIETEAFF
cdr3_nt: TGTGCCAGCAGCGCCACCCCCCGGGCTAAGGGTGGGATCGAGACTGAAGCTTTCTTT
d_call: -
v_call: TRBV7-4
clone_size: medium-sized
j_call: TRBJ1-1

cdr3_aa: CASVWGPSTDTQYF
cdr3_nt: TGTGCCAGTGTCTGGGGCCCGAGCACAGATACGCAGTATTTT
d_call: -
v_call: TRBV6-1
clone_size: -
j_call: TRBJ2-3

cdr3_aa: CASSLSQVTDTQYF
cdr3_nt: TGTGCCAGCAGCTTATCACAGGTTACAGATACGCAGTATTTT
d_call: -
v_call: TRBV7-3
clone_size: -
j_call: TRBJ2-3

cdr3_aa: CASSPRGAGYEQYF
cdr3_nt: TGTGCCAGCAGCCCACGCGGGGCTGGGTACGAGCAGTACTTC
d_call: -
v_call: TRBV13
clone_size: -
j_call: TRBJ2-7

cdr3_aa: CASSLGYSHNEQFF
cdr3_nt: TGTGCCAGCAGCTTAGGCTACAGTCACAATGAGCAGTTCTTC
d_call: -
v_call: TRBV7-2
clone_size: -
j_call: TRBJ2-1

cdr3_aa: CASSPGQGLEAFF
cdr3_nt: TGTGCCAGCAGCCCGGGACAGGGACTCGAAGCTTTCTTT
d_call: TRBD1
v_call: TRBV7-2
clone_size: -
j_call: TRBJ1-1

cdr3_aa: CASRGDRYTDTQYF
cdr3_nt: TGTGCCAGCAGGGGGGACAGATACACAGATACGCAGTATTTT
d_call: TRBD1
v_call: TRBV2
clone_size: -
j_call: TRBJ2-3